The present TCR beta chain was sequenced within a study of T cells in Graves' hyperthyroidism and ophthalmopathy (dated by TCRdb to about 2019). Some background on the complete study: Peripheral blood was collected at initial diagnosis, before any treatment. After sampling, hyperthyroidism patients received methimazole starting at 30 mg daily, and ophthalmopathy patients received high-dose intravenous methylprednisolone. The paper reports TCR Vbeta CDR3 sequencing of some 140 peripheral blood samples: 40 or so ophthalmopathy, under 85 hyperthyroidism and some 17 progressor patients. For training and testing, the 80 to 100 patients in the discovery cohort were randomly divided in a 7:3 ratio. The study also compared thyroid tissue and blood T-cell repertoires from 6 or 7 Graves' hyperthyroidism patients. A discovery cohort of roughly 100 patients, about 44 with Graves' ophthalmopathy and more than 55 with stable Graves' hyperthyroidism, was used to find distinguishing TCR V-J signatures. Whether ophthalmopathy could be predicted prospectively was tested in an independent validation cohort made up of 18 to 20 hyperthyroidism patients plus 17 patients who later progressed to ophthalmopathy.

Including the terminal cysteine and phenylalanine, the CDR3 comprises 15 residues. The read is trimmed to its CDR3 DNA, 45 bases read in frame from base 1. Via the germline V gene (reference sequence), CDR1 is DFQATT and CDR2 SNEGSKA. Trimming removed 4 bases from V and 2 bases from J; the gene matches leave 9 bases unexplained. Stable Graves' hyperthyroidism was defined as no progression to ophthalmopathy during 18 months of follow-up. Hyperthyroidism patients were aged 18 to 65 years and newly diagnosed, with disease duration of less than 2 months. The study excluded patients with uncontrolled infections, other autoimmune diseases, pregnancy or lactation. Diagnoses relied on clinical symptoms, serum thyroxine and TRAb, thyroid ultrasound and orbital computed tomography. PBMCs were separated from approximately 10 ml of fresh peripheral blood using Ficoll-Paque density gradient centrifugation. Total RNA was extracted with Trizol reagent, and quality was checked on an Agilent 2100 Bioanalyzer.

Details on this clonotype: The antigen it binds to is not known. No clone much larger than this one lies a single base away; base qualities are absent.

Overall results and qualifications from the work: A 13 V-J signature model separated ophthalmopathy from stable hyperthyroidism, with 87.88% sensitivity and about 81% specificity in cross-validation and 80%/75% in testing. Sample size was not statistically predetermined, and investigators were not blinded to group allocation. In validation, progression to ophthalmopathy was predicted by the model with almost 71% sensitivity and roughly 76% specificity, a median of about 6.4 months before onset. Most expanded thyroid clonotypes (frequency above 0.001) were also detected in blood, a finding suggesting that blood repertoires may reflect thyroid immune responses.

The TCR beta CDR3 regions were amplified from the RNA transcripts. For the first round of RT-PCR on the TCR CDR3, the HTBI primer set was used together with the Qiagen OneStep RT-PCR kit. The libraries were constructed in a second round of multiplex PCR and then size-selected and purified. Sequencing of the libraries was done on an Illumina HiSeq2000 using paired-end 100 bp reads. From the authors' description of their analysis: SOAPnuke was used to process the raw data, removing reads that contained adapters or uncalled bases, had a mean Phred below 15, or lacked an exact match to the constant primer or identifier. COPE v1.2.5 was used to merge the high-quality paired reads, and each unique nucleotide sequence was defined as a clonotype. Clonotypes were aligned to IMGT TRBV, TRBD and TRBJ reference segments using MiTCR v1.1. The analysis included only V-J combinations with a frequency above 0.0001, which together covered 99% to 99.2% of the repertoires. A TCS score was defined as the ratio between F50 (clonal expansion) and ExV (chaos), using BLOSUM62-based TCRdist between CDR3 peptides within each V-J. Welch's t-statistics and random forest reduced 514 V-J features to 10 to 15, which were used in a naive Bayes classifier (R e1071). The Morisita-Horn index was used to measure how similar the thyroid and blood repertoires were. Through fastp at Q25 and MiXCR, TCRdb rebuilt clones from the public reads, retaining in-frame beta chains. Rows with a matching CDR3 protein are joined into one entry that keeps the most common DNA and genes. The authors' filters were not applied to this entry. This sample gives about 760,000 distinct CDR3 sequences in total; approximately 40% of them show up just once. Around a third of the sample belongs to the ten largest clones.

The source is a woman aged 40 to 49 with Graves' hyperthyroidism. The sample taken for sequencing was blood. The chain was built from TRBV20-1 and TRBJ2-7; the junction holds 9 bases that match TRBD2. The DNA is TGCAGTGCTATGGGGCTAGCGGGGAAAGCCTACGAGCAGTACTTC. Translated, it reads CSAMGLAGKAYEQYF.